These T cell receptor beta chains were read from a single sample in a study of T cell repertoires in cytomegalovirus infection. One entry per CDR3 protein, called by TCRdb with MiXCR from the reads. The table includes about 310,000 distinct CDR3 sequences, 25% detected once. Their target antigens are unknown. Sample: cultured PBMCs, taken from culture after CMV antigen stimulation. The source is a human donor in good health (CMV status not recorded). Some clones in this sample may be carry-over from other donors' samples. CDR3s leave out the opening cysteine and the closing phenylalanine or tryptophan.

j_gene: TRBJ2-1
v_gene: TRBV7-3
CDR3aa: ASSRGLTYNEQF

j_gene: TRBJ2-1
v_gene: TRBV25-1
CDR3aa: ASTGGTGEQF

j_gene: TRBJ2-3
v_gene: TRBV11-3
CDR3aa: ASSPSETGGGTDTQY

j_gene: TRBJ1-1
v_gene: TRBV20-1
CDR3aa: SARDLAGGTEAF

j_gene: TRBJ2-5
v_gene: TRBV7-2
CDR3aa: ASSRSAEETQY

j_gene: TRBJ2-2
v_gene: TRBV27
CDR3aa: ASSLSPGGNTGELF

j_gene: TRBJ2-7
v_gene: TRBV6-1
CDR3aa: ASSYTLNRDRVPYEQY

j_gene: TRBJ2-1
v_gene: TRBV7-9
CDR3aa: ASSLGSSGSNEQF

j_gene: TRBJ1-2
v_gene: TRBV27
CDR3aa: ASSLKGPPWNYGYT

j_gene: TRBJ2-3
v_gene: TRBV15
CDR3aa: ATSQGGADTQY

j_gene: TRBJ1-6
v_gene: TRBV12-3/TRBV12-4
CDR3aa: ASSLVGYNSPLH

j_gene: TRBJ1-1
v_gene: TRBV5-4
CDR3aa: ASSFGDLTNTEAF

j_gene: TRBJ2-3
v_gene: TRBV20-1
CDR3aa: SARDAASGSGDTQY

j_gene: TRBJ1-5
v_gene: TRBV4-1
CDR3aa: ASSQEQVYSNQPQH

j_gene: TRBJ1-1
v_gene: TRBV10-3
CDR3aa: AISETANTEAF